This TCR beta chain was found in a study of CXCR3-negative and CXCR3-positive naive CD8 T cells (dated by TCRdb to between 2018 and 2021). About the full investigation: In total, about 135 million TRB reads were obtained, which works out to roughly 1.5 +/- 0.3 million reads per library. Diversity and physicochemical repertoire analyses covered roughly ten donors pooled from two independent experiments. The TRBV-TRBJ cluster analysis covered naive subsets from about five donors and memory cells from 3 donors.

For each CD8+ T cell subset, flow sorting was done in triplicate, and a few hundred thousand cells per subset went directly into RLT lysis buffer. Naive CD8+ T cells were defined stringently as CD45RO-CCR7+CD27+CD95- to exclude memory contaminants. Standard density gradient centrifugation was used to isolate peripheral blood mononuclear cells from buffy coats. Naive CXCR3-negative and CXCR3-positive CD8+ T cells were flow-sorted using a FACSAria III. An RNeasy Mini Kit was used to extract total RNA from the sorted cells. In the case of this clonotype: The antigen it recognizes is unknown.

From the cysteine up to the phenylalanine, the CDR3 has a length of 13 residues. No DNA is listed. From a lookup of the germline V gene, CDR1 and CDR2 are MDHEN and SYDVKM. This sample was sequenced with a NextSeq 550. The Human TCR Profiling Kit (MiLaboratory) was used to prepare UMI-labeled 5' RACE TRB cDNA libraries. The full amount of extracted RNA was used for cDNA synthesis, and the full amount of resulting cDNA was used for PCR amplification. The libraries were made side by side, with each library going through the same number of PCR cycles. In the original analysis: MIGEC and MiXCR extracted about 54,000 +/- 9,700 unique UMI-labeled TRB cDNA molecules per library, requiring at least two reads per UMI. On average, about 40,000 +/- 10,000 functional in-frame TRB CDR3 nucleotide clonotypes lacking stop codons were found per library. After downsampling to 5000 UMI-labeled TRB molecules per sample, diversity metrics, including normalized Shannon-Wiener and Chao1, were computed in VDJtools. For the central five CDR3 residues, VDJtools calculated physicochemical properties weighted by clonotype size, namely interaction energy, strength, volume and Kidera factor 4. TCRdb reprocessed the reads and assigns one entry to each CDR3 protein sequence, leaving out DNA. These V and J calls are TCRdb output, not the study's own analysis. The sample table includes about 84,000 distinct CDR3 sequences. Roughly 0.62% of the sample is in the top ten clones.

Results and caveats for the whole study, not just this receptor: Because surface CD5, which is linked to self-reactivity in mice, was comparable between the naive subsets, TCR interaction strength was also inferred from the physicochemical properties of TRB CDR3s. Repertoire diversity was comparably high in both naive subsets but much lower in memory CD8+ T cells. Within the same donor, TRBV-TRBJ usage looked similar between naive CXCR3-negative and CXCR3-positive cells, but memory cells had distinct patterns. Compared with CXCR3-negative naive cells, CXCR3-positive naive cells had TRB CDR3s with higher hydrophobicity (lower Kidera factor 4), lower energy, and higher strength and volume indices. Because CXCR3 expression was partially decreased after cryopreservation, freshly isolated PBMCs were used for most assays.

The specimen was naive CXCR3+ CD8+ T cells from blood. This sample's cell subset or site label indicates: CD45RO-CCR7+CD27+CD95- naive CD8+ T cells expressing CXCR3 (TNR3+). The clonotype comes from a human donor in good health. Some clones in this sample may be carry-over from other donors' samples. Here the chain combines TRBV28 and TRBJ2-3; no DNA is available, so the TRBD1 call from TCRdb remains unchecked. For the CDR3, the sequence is CASSRDSTDTQYF.